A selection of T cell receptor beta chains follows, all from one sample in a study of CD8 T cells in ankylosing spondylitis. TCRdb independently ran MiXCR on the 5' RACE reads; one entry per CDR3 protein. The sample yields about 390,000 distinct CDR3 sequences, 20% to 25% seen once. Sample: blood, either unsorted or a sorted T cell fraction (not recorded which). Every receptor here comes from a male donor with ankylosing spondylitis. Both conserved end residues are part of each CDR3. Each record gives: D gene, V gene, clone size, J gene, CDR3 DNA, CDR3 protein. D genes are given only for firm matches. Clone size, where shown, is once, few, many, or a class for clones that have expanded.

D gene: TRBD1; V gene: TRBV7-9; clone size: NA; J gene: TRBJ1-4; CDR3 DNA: TGTGCCAGCAGCTTTACAGGGGGTACTAATGAAAAACTGTTTTTT; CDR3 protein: CASSFTGGTNEKLFF
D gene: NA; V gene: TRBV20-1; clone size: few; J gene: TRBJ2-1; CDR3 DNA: TGCAGTGCTAGAGATCTGGAAGAGCAGTTCTTC; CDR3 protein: CSARDLEEQFF
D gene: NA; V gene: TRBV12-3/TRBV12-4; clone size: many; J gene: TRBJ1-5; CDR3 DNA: TGTGCCAGCAGATACAGCGGTCAGCCCCAGCATTTT; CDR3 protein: CASRYSGQPQHF
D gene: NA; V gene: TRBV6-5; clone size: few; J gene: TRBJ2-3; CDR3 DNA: TGTGCCAGCAGTTTAAACCACCAGGGTGGTACGCAGTATTTT; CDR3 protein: CASSLNHQGGTQYF
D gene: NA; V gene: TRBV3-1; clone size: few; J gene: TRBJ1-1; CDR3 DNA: TGTGCCAGCAGCCTAAAAGAGGCCCACGCTGAAGCTTTCTTT; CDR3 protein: CASSLKEAHAEAFF
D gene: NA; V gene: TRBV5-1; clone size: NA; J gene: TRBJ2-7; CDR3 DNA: TGCGCCAGCAGCTTGGGTGGGGGCCCATCCTACGAGCAGTACTTC; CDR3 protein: CASSLGGGPSYEQYF
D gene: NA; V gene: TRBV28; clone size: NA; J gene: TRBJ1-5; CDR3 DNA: TGTGCCAGCAGTTTGTCCAGGGACGGCTCGCCCCAGCATTTT; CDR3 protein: CASSLSRDGSPQHF
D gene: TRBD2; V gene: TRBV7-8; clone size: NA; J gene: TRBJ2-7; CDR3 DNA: TGTGCCAGCAGCTTAGCAGGGAGCGGGGGCTACGAGCAGTACTTC; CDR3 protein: CASSLAGSGGYEQYF
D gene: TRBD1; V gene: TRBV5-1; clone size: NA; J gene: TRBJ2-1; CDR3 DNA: TGCGCCAGCAGCTGGACCGGGACAGGGTCTGTAAATGAGCAGTTCTTC; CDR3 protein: CASSWTGTGSVNEQFF
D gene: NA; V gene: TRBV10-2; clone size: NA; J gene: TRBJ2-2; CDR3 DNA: TGCGCCAGCAGTGAGAAGGCAGGGCGGGGAACCGGGGAGCTGTTTTTT; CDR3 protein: CASSEKAGRGTGELFF
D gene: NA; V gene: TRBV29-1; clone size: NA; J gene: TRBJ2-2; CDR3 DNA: TGCAGCGTTGTAGTCGGCCCTCTTTCACCGATACGGGAGCTGTTTTTT; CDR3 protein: CSVVVGPLSPIRELFF
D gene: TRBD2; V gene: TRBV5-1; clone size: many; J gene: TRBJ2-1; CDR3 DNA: TGCGCCAGCAGCCCGTCGGTCGCTAGCGGGAGGGTAAATGAGCAGTTCTTC; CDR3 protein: CASSPSVASGRVNEQFF
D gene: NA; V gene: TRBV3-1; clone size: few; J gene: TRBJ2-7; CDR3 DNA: TGTGCCAGCAGCCAAGATCCGGGGAGGTACGAGCAGTACTTC; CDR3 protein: CASSQDPGRYEQYF
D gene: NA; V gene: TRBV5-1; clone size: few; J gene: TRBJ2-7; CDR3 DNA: TGCGCCAGCAGCGACGGGAGCTCCTACGAGCAGTACTTC; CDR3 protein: CASSDGSSYEQYF
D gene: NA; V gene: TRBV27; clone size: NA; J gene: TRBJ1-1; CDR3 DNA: TGTGCCAGCAGTTCACAGGGAAGTTTCACTGAAGCTTTCTTT; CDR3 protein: CASSSQGSFTEAFF
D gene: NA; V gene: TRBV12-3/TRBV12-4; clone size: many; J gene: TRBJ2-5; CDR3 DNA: TGTGCCAGCAGCGGGGGGCACCCTGGAGAGACCCAGTACTTC; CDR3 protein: CASSGGHPGETQYF
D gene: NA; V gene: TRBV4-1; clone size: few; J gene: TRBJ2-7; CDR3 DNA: TGCGCCAGCAGCCCCTCCCCGGGACTCTCCTACGAGCAGTACTTC; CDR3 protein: CASSPSPGLSYEQYF
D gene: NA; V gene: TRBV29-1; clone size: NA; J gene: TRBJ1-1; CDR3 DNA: TGCAGCGGTCTAGTGGGTTACACTGAAGCTTTCTTT; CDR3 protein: CSGLVGYTEAFF
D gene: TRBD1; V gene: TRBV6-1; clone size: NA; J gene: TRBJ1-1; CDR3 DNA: TGTGCCAGCAGAACGACAGGGCCGAACACTGAAGCTTTCTTT; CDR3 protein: CASRTTGPNTEAFF
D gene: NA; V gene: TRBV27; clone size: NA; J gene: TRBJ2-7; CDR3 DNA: TGTGCCAGCACCAATACGACAAGACAACTACGGGGGGAGCAGTACTTC; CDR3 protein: CASTNTTRQLRGEQYF
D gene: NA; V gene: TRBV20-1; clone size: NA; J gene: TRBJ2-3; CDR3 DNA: TGCAGTTGGCTAGATAGCACAGATACGCAGTATTTT; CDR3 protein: CSWLDSTDTQYF
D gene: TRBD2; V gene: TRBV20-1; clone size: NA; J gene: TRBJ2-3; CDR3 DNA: TGCACATGTAGCGGGGTGGGGGACACAGATACGCAGTATTTT; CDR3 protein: CTCSGVGDTDTQYF
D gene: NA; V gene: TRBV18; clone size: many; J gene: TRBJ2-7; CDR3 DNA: TGTGCCAGCTCACCACCCTACGAGCAGTACTTC; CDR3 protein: CASSPPYEQYF
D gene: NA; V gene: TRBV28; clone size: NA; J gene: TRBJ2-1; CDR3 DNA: TGTGCCAGCAGTTTATTGGTCCCAAACAATGAGCAGTTCTTC; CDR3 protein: CASSLLVPNNEQFF
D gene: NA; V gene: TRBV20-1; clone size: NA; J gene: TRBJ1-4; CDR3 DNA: TGCAGTGCTAGTCCTTTGCGTGAAAAACTGTTTTTT; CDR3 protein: CSASPLREKLFF
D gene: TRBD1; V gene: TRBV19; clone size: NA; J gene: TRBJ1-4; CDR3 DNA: TGTGCCAGTAGCGATGGACAGGATAATGAAAAACTGTTTTTT; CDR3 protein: CASSDGQDNEKLFF
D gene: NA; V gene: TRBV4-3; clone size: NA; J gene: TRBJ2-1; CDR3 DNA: TGCGCCAGCAGCCAAGATCTCACCGAGACGCCGTTCAATGAGCAGTTCTTC; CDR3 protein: CASSQDLTETPFNEQFF
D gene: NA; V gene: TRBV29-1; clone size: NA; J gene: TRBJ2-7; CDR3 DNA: TGCAGCGCAAGTGACGGAATCTCCTACGAGCAGTACTTC; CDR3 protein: CSASDGISYEQYF
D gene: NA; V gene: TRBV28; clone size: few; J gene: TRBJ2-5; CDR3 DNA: TGTGCCAGCGGGGATCATCGGACCCAGTACTTC; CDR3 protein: CASGDHRTQYF
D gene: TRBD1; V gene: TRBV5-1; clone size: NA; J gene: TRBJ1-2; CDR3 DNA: TGCGCCAGCAGCGAAGACAGGGGGCAGGACTATGGCTACACCTTC; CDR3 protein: CASSEDRGQDYGYTF
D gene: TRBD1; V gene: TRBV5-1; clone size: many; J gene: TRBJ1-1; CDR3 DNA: TGCGCCAGCAGCTACAACAGGGGGCCCGCTGAAGCTTTCTTT; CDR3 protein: CASSYNRGPAEAFF
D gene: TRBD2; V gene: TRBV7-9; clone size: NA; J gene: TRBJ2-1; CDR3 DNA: TGTGCCAGCAGCTTGGGGACTAGCGTGGGGGATGAGCAGTTCTTC; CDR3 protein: CASSLGTSVGDEQFF
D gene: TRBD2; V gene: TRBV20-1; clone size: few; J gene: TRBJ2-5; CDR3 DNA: TGCAGTGCTAGAGTTGCGGGAGGGAGGGAGACCCAGTACTTC; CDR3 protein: CSARVAGGRETQYF
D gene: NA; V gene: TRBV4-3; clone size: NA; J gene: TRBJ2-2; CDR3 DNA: TGCGCCAGCAGCCAAGGGGGGCGCCGAGGGACCGGGGAGCTGTTTTTT; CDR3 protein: CASSQGGRRGTGELFF
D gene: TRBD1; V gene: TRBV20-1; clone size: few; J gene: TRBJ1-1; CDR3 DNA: TGCATGACAGGGACAGCCTCCACTGAAGCTTTCTTT; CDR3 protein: CMTGTASTEAFF
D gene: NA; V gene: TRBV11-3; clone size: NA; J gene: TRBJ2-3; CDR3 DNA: TGTGCCAGCAACCGGGCCGTCACAGATACGCAGTATTTT; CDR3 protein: CASNRAVTDTQYF
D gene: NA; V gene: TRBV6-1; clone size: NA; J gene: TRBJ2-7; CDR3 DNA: TGTGCCGGAGGACAGAGCTCCTACGAGCAGTACTTC; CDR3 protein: CAGGQSSYEQYF
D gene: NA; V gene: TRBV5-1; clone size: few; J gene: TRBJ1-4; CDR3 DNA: TGCGCCAGCAGCTTGGAAGCCGGGGAGGGGGAAAAACTGTTTTTT; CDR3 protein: CASSLEAGEGEKLFF
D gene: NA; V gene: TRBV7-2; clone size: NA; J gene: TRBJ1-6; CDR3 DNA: TGTGCCAGCAGCTTCAGGGCCCATAATTCACCCCTCCACTTT; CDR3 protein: CASSFRAHNSPLHF
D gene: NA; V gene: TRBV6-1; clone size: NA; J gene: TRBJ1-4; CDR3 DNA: TGTGCCAGCAGCCCGGTCCGGGGGACTAATGAAAAACTGTTTTTT; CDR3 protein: CASSPVRGTNEKLFF
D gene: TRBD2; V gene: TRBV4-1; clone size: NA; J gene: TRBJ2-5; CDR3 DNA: TGCGCCAGCAGCCCGGGGACTAGCCAAGAGACCCAGTACTTC; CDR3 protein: CASSPGTSQETQYF
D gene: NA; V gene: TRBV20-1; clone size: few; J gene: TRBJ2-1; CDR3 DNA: TGCAGTGCTTCTAGCCTAGACTACAATGAGCAGTTCTTC; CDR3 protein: CSASSLDYNEQFF
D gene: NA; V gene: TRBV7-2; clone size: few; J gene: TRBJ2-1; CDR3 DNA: TGTGCCAGCAGCTTAGTCGCTGGCGATGAGCAGTTCTTC; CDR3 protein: CASSLVAGDEQFF
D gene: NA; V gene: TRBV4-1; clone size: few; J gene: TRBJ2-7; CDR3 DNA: TGCGCCAGCAGCCGGCAGGGGTTAGACTACGAGCAGTACTTC; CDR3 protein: CASSRQGLDYEQYF
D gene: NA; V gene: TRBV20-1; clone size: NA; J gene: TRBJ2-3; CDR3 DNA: TGCAGTGCTCCGCCCGCCGGTGGGGCAGATACGCAGTATTTT; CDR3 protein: CSAPPAGGADTQYF
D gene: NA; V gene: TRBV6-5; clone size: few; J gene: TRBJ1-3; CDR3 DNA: TGTGCCAGCAGTTGGACGGTCTCTGGAAACACCATATATTTT; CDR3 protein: CASSWTVSGNTIYF